This is a list of T cell receptor beta chains from one sample in a study of long-term antiretroviral therapy in people with HIV. Produced via immunoSEQ multiplex PCR; TCRdb's table is partial and in-frame only. The data show about 24,000 clones, with approximately 80% seen just once and 3.5% to 5% held by the top ten. Specimen: unsorted PBMCs, collected approximately 5.7 years after starting antiretroviral therapy. The receptors were gathered from a man aged 25 to 40 with HIV. Each CDR3 is given with its conserved first and last residue. D genes are given only for firm matches. Rows may omit the clone size; those that give it use once, few, many or a size class.

TRBJ2-3 | NA | TRBV5-1 | TRBD2 | TGCGCCAGCAAGTCGGGGAGCGGGGGACCACAAGATACGCAGTATTTT | CASKSGSGGPQDTQYF
TRBJ1-2 | NA | TRBV4-3 | TRBD1 | TGCGCCAGCAGCCAATTGATCCCGGGACAGGGATGGGGCATGGATGGCTACACCTTC | CASSQLIPGQGWGMDGYTF
TRBJ2-3 | NA | TRBV7-8 | NA | TGTGCCAGCAGCCTCACCCCAGATACGCAGTATTTT | CASSLTPDTQYF
TRBJ1-5 | NA | TRBV11-3 | NA | TGTGCCGCCCTAGCGGGATGCGGCAATCAGCCCCAGCATTTT | CAALAGCGNQPQHF
TRBJ2-3 | NA | TRBV27 | NA | TGTGCCAGCAGTTTAGGGCAGAACACAGATACGCAGTATTTT | CASSLGQNTDTQYF
TRBJ2-1 | NA | TRBV11-3 | NA | TGTGCCAGCAGCTTAGGGGGCCCGAACAATGAGCAGTTCTTC | CASSLGGPNNEQFF
TRBJ2-3 | NA | TRBV5-1 | NA | TGCGCCAGCAGCTTGGCCGTGACTAGCACAGATACGCAGTATTTT | CASSLAVTSTDTQYF
TRBJ2-5 | NA | TRBV5-8 | NA | TGTGCCAGCAGCTTGGCCTCTGGCAGAAAATACCAAGAGACCCAGTACTTC | CASSLASGRKYQETQYF
TRBJ2-7 | NA | TRBV11-2 | NA | TGTGCCAGCAGCTTATTTGCAGGTACCTACGAGCAGTACTTC | CASSLFAGTYEQYF
TRBJ1-4 | few | TRBV7-2 | NA | TGTGCCAGCAGCTTAGGGAACAGAGGAGAACTGTTTTTT | CASSLGNRGELFF
TRBJ2-3 | NA | TRBV18 | TRBD2 | TGTGCCAGCTCACCAAGACTAGCGGGGGGGATCGGTACGCAGTATTTT | CASSPRLAGGIGTQYF
TRBJ2-1 | NA | TRBV29-1 | NA | TGCAGCGTTGAAGACTGGCGGGACTCCTACAATGAGCAGTTCTTC | CSVEDWRDSYNEQFF
TRBJ1-1 | NA | TRBV6-6 | TRBD1 | TGTGCCAGCACCGAACAGGGGGCGCGAGACACTGAAGCTTTCTTT | CASTEQGARDTEAFF
TRBJ1-1 | NA | TRBV28 | NA | TGTGCCAGCAGTTTGTACCCGGGGGACACTGAAGCTTTCTTT | CASSLYPGDTEAFF
TRBJ2-7 | NA | TRBV6-5 | TRBD2 | TGTGCCAGCAGTTACTCTCTAGCGGGAACCTACGAGCAGTACTTC | CASSYSLAGTYEQYF
TRBJ1-2 | NA | TRBV14 | NA | TGTGCCAGCAGCCAAGATTATACGGGTTTCAACTATGGCTACACCTTC | CASSQDYTGFNYGYTF
TRBJ2-6 | NA | TRBV28 | TRBD1 | TGTGCCAGCAGTTTGGGGACAGGGTATTTTTACTCTGGGGCCAACGTCCTGACTTTC | CASSLGTGYFYSGANVLTF
TRBJ1-5 | NA | TRBV5-5 | TRBD1 | TGTGCCAGCAGCCAGGCCGGAGGACAGGGGAATCAGCCCCAGCATTTT | CASSQAGGQGNQPQHF
TRBJ1-1 | NA | TRBV7-2 | TRBD1 | TGTGCCAGCAGCTCCCAGGGGGAGAACACTGAAGCTTTCTTT | CASSSQGENTEAFF
TRBJ2-7 | NA | TRBV6-5 | NA | TGTGCCAGCCACGGCAGCCTCTACGAGCAGTACTTC | CASHGSLYEQYF